This T cell receptor beta chain stems from a study of shared clonotypes between healthy human individuals. The length of the CDR3 is 13 residues. Germline lookup yields CDR1 LGHNA and CDR2 YNFKEQ. Trimming stripped 0 bases from V and 8 bases from J, with 7 bases between. Per sorted-subset replicate PCR, input was roughly 220 ng DNA, representing about 29,000 T cell genomes. Method: immunoSEQ multiplex PCR; TCRdb's copy keeps in-frame clones and lacks some. The sample has about 2 million clones; 95% are singletons. The rearrangement links TRBV4-2 to TRBJ2-2; no firm D call. What was sequenced was naive CD4+ T cells sorted from blood. The subset was: CD45RA+ positively selected. The clonotype was recovered from a man younger than 30 in good health. CDR3 sequence: CASSQDQVGELFF. Here the CDR3 DNA reads TGTGCCAGCAGCCAAGATCAGGTGGGGGAGCTGTTTTTT.